This TCR beta chain is from a study of T cells after yellow fever vaccination. Study context: Low-cell-number fractions were prepared with SMART-Seq v4 Ultra Low Input. General observations from the study: Most primary-vaccination clones recurred post-booster (just under 98% CD4, roughly 91% CD8). Compared with primary, the secondary response was weaker and peaked at day 5, not 15.

TCRdb ran MiXCR on the 5' RACE reads and lists one entry per CDR3 protein. The profile covers roughly 300,000 distinct CDR3 sequences, with around 7% appearing a single time and roughly a sixth taken by the ten largest. With 0 bases removed from V and 6 bases from J, the gap between germline ends came to 14 bases. Germline V CDR1 and CDR2: DFQATT, SNEGSKA (reference sequence). The CDR3 is 15 residues long. This clonotype occurred a few times. What it recognizes is unknown. The V call is TRBV20-1, the J call TRBJ1-4; the D gene is possibly TRBD1 (6 bases). The specimen was PBMCs, collected around 45 days after the first yellow fever vaccination. The clonotype originates from a man younger than 35 who received the YFV17D yellow fever vaccine. CDR3 sequence reads: CSARDLKGDHEKLFF. CDR3 nucleotide sequence: TGCAGTGCTAGAGATTTGAAGGGGGACCATGAAAAACTGTTTTTT.